The next 15 T cell receptor beta chains were all read from a single sample in a study of T cell repertoires in cytomegalovirus infection. In TCRdb, the reads were re-called with MiXCR into one record per CDR3 protein. The sample lists hundreds of thousands of distinct CDR3 sequences; under 8.5% were seen once. The sequencing sample was made of PBMCs. The receptors were gathered from a human donor in good health (CMV status not recorded). Some clones in this sample may be carry-over from other donors' samples.

This clonotype was counted many times. The chain is built from TRBV7-2 and TRBJ2-1; 8 bases fit TRBD2. The V gene's germline CDR1 is SGHTA and CDR2 FQGNSA. V trimming: 5 bases; J trimming: 8 bases; junction bases outside the gene matches: 14. This CDR3 spans 16 amino acids. DNA of the CDR3: TGTGCCAGCAGCATCCTCGGGACTAGGGGGTCCCATGAGCAGTTCTTC. This translates into CASSILGTRGSHEQFF. Complete variable domain (other parts from reference TRBV7-2 and TRBJ2-1): GAGVSQSPSNKVTEKGKDVELRCDPISGHTALYWYRQSLGQGLEFLIYFQGNSAPDKSGLPSDRFSAERTGGSVSTLTIQRTQQEDSAVYLCASSILGTRGSHEQFFGPGTRLTVL.

Ten or more counts support this clonotype. This chain uses TRBV7-8 with TRBJ1-5; tentative D call: TRBD1 (5 bases). V lost 5 bases, J lost 6 bases, and 14 bases lay in between. The CDR3 loop spans 14 amino acids. Germline V gene lookup returns CDR1 SGHVS and CDR2 FQNEAQ. This CDR3 is CASSPGEGSQPQHF. In DNA, the CDR3 is TGTGCCAGCAGCCCCGGGGAGGGGAGTCAGCCCCAGCATTTT.

This clonotype was detected ten times or more. The V call is TRBV7-8, the J call TRBJ2-5, with TRBD1 matching over 7 bases. The CDR3 length is 15 residues. V was clipped by 3 bases and J by 7 bases; unmatched bases: 11. The germline V gene has CDR1 SGHVS and CDR2 FQNEAQ. In DNA, the CDR3 is TGTGCCAGCAGCTTGCCGAGACAGGGTTCGGGGACCCAGTACTTC. Its protein product is CASSLPRQGSGTQYF.

This clonotype has at least ten counts. The chain couples TRBV2 to TRBJ1-1, with TRBD1 identical over 11 bases. Germline trimming cut 7 bases from V and 5 bases from J; bases unmatched to any gene: 9. CDR1 is SNHLY, CDR2 FYNNEI, per germline. CDR3 size: 15 residues. CDR3 nucleotides: TGTGCCAGCATGTTCGGGACAGGGGGTGGGACTGAAGCTTTCTTT. Translated: CASMFGTGGGTEAFF. Full variable domain (outside the CDR3, taken from reference TRBV2 and TRBJ1-1): EPEVTQTPSHQVTQMGQEVILRCVPISNHLYFYWYRQILGQKVEFLVSFYNNEISEKSEIFDDQFSVERPDGSNFTLKIRSTKLEDSAMYFCASMFGTGGGTEAFFGQGTRLTVV.

This clonotype was recorded at least ten times. The chain is built from TRBV5-1 and TRBJ1-1, with D unresolved. CDR1 is SGHRS, CDR2 YFSETQ, per germline. V was clipped by 4 bases and J by 1 base, with 11 bases between them. CDR3 length: 14 residues. The CDR3 DNA sequence: TGCGCCAGCAGCAGCAGTATGGGGAACACTGAAGCTTTCTTT. It specifies CASSSSMGNTEAFF.

This clonotype was observed many times. The chain is built from TRBV7-2 and TRBJ2-1; a possible D gene is TRBD2 (6 bases). Trimming left V 2 bases short and J 5 bases short, with 16 bases between. The CDR3 has 16 residues. Germline CDR1 is SGHTA and CDR2 is FQGNSA. The CDR3 DNA follows: TGTGCCAGCAGCTTAAGGAGGGACTGGGGAAACAATGAGCAGTTCTTC. Residues: CASSLRRDWGNNEQFF.

This clonotype was found many times. The DNA for the CDR3 is TGCAGCGCGCAGAGACAGGTTTCCTACTATGGCTACACCTTC. Translating gives CSAQRQVSYYGYTF. The rearrangement links TRBV29-1 to TRBJ1-2; perhaps TRBD1 as D (6 bases). Germline V gene lookup returns CDR1 SQVTM and CDR2 ANQGSEA. V lost 7 bases, J lost 3 bases, and 18 bases lay in between. The CDR3 contains 14 residues. The full variable domain, rest sourced from reference TRBV29-1 and TRBJ1-2, is SAVISQKPSRDICQRGTSLTIQCQVDSQVTMMFWYRQQPGQSLTLIATANQGSEATYESGFVIDKFPISRPNLTFSTLTVSNMSPEDSSIYLCSAQRQVSYYGYTFGSGTRLTVV.

This clonotype was detected many times. V is TRBV15 and J is TRBJ1-2, with D possibly being TRBD1 (6 bases). The CDR3 covers 15 residues. V lost 3 bases to trimming and J lost 0 bases, with 11 bases between them. Germline V gene data show CDR1 as LNHNV and CDR2 as YYDKDF (reference sequence). CDR3 loop: CATSSGGPTNYGYTF. The CDR3 coding sequence is TGTGCCACCAGCAGCGGGGGGCCGACTAACTATGGCTACACCTTC.

The sample holds many counts of this clonotype. V is TRBV6-1 and J is TRBJ2-1, with TRBD2 as a possible D gene (5 bases). The V gene's germline CDR1 is MNHNS and CDR2 SASEGT. V shed 6 bases and J shed 14 bases, with 20 bases lying between them. This CDR3 spans 13 amino acids. Written as DNA, the CDR3 is TGTGCCAGCAGGGTGACTACCAGGACCCCGGAGTTCTTC. Residues: CASRVTTRTPEFF.

The chain couples TRBV12-3 or TRBV12-4 to TRBJ2-3; 7 nucleotides agree with TRBD1. There are 14 residues in the CDR3. After removal of 6 bases from V and 4 bases from J, the junction contained 7 bases not matched to a gene. CDR3 loop: CASRRDSSPDTQYF. CDR3 DNA: TGTGCCAGCAGAAGGGACAGTTCCCCAGATACGCAGTATTTT.

The chain carries TRBV28 and TRBJ2-1; 8 bases match TRBD2. With V trimmed by 1 base and J by 0 bases, 8 bases remained unmatched. CDR3 length: 18 amino acids. Germline V gene lookup returns CDR1 MDHEN and CDR2 SYDVKM. The CDR3 nucleotides read TGTGCCAGCAGTTTATCCTCGGGGCGGGGGGTCTCCTACAATGAGCAGTTCTTC. Translating it yields CASSLSSGRGVSYNEQFF.

The table lists this clonotype with a few counts. The rearrangement joins TRBV6-5 to TRBJ2-7; no firm D call. This CDR3 is built from 14 residues. Trimming stripped 5 bases from V and 4 bases from J, with 15 bases between. Per the germline V gene, CDR1 is MNHEY and CDR2 is SVGAGI. The DNA of the CDR3 is TGTGCCAGCAGTCCTAACGTGGGGTTATACGAGCAGTACTTC. Translation gives CASSPNVGLYEQYF.

This clonotype was counted many times. An end of the junction does not agree with germline; a read error may underlie this. The chain is built from TRBV7-7 and TRBJ2-1, with no clear D. This CDR3 has 14 amino acids. CDR1 and CDR2 from the germline V gene are SSHAT and FNYEAQ (reference sequence). This chain's CDR3 is CASSPIQAFDEQFF. As DNA, the CDR3 is TGTGCTAGCAGCCCAATACAAGCCTTCGATGAGCAGTTCTTC.

This clonotype was observed many times. The chain uses TRBV12-3 or TRBV12-4 and TRBJ2-1; D uncertain. V was clipped by 0 bases and J by 10 bases, with 10 bases between them. The CDR3 length is 13 residues. The CDR3 loop is CASSLASISEQFF. The DNA of the CDR3 is TGTGCCAGCAGTTTAGCGTCAATATCAGAGCAGTTCTTC.

This clonotype was counted at least ten times. This sequence joins TRBV29-1 and TRBJ2-3, with D perhaps matching TRBD1 (5 bases). V was cut by 7 bases and J by 5 bases, with 19 bases left in between. CDR1 SQVTM and CDR2 ANQGSEA come from the germline V gene. The CDR3 has 14 residues. CDR3 sequence reads: CSALPGHLIDTQYF. CDR3 nucleotide sequence: TGCAGCGCCCTTCCCGGACACCTAATAGATACGCAGTATTTT.